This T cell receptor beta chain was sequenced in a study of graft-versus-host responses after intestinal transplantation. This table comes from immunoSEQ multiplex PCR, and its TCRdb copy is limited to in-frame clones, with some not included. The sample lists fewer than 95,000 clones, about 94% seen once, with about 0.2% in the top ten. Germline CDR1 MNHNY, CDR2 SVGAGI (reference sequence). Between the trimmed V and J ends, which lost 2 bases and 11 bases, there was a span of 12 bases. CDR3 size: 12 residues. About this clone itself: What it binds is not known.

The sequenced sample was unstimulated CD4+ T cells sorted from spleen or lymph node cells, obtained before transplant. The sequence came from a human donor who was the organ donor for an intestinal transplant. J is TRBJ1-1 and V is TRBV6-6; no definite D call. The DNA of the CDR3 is TGTGCCAGCAGTTACGGAACCGGCCCGGCTTTCTTT. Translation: CASSYGTGPAFF.